This T cell receptor (beta chain) came from a study of Ad26.COV2.S vaccination and SARS-CoV-2 variants. Study overall: A participant enrolled in the COV1001 Ad26.COV2.S trial arm provided the sample.

The table came from immunoSEQ multiplex PCR; TCRdb's copy has only in-frame clones and leaves some out. Of 300,000 to 400,000 clones listed, around 89% were seen once; the top ten hold around 5%. The treatment was: roughly 19 received Ad26.COV2.S at low or high dose, single or two shots; about 5 received placebo; per-sample allocation not given. Each sample was drawn 63 days after the first injection (of vaccine or placebo). Germline V gene data show CDR1 as LNHDA and CDR2 as SQIVND (reference sequence). This CDR3 comprises 15 residues. V gave up 0 bases and J gave up 1 base, with 9 bases separating them.

The material was peripheral blood, obtained in a trial of Ad26.COV2.S vaccine versus placebo. The receptor comes from a person aged 18-60 years who received the Ad26.COV2.S COVID-19 vaccine or a placebo. This chain joins TRBV19 and TRBJ1-1; unclear D gene. The CDR3 loop reads CASSIDPSGNTEAFF. The CDR3 DNA is TGTGCCAGTAGTATAGATCCCTCGGGGAACACTGAAGCTTTCTTT.